These T cell receptor beta chains were read from a single sample in a study of CD8 T cells in ankylosing spondylitis. TCRdb analysed the 5' RACE reads with MiXCR anew, one entry per CDR3 protein. This table holds about 240,000 distinct CDR3 sequences, over 8.5% found once. Material: blood, either unsorted or a sorted T cell fraction (not recorded which). These receptors were collected from a male donor with ankylosing spondylitis or in good health (not recorded which). Each CDR3 is given with its conserved first and last residue. D genes are given only for firm matches. Size tells how often a clone was seen (once, few, many) or the class of an expanded clone, and some rows leave it out.

>many|TRBV20-1|.|TRBJ1-5
CSAAGGRSNQPQHF
TGCAGTGCGGCCGGGGGAAGGAGCAATCAGCCCCAGCATTTT
>many|TRBV6-2/TRBV6-3|.|TRBJ1-2
CASSYHLRAGYTF
TGTGCCAGCAGTTACCACCTCAGGGCTGGCTACACCTTC
>many|TRBV2|.|TRBJ2-4
CASSETQGGNIQYF
TGTGCCAGCAGTGAAACACAGGGAGGAAACATTCAGTACTTC
>many|TRBV7-9|.|TRBJ2-1
CASSLVAGGNEQFF
TGTGCCAGCAGCTTAGTGGCAGGGGGGAATGAGCAGTTCTTC
>many|TRBV5-1|TRBD2|TRBJ2-5
CASSFSGLTQETQYF
TGCGCCAGCAGCTTTAGCGGGCTTACTCAAGAGACCCAGTACTTC
>many|TRBV5-1|TRBD1|TRBJ2-1
CASSLGTGYYNEQFF
TGCGCCAGCAGCTTGGGGACAGGGTACTACAATGAGCAGTTCTTC
>few|TRBV12-3/TRBV12-4|.|TRBJ1-6
CASSTGLVLHF
TGTGCCAGCAGTACAGGGCTGGTACTCCACTTT
>.|TRBV4-2|.|TRBJ1-4
CASGSRVNEKLFF
TGTGCCAGCGGGTCGAGGGTTAATGAAAAACTGTTTTTT
>many|TRBV30|.|TRBJ1-1
CAWSVAGTAEAFF
TGTGCCTGGAGTGTAGCCGGGACTGCTGAAGCTTTCTTT
>.|TRBV15|.|TRBJ2-1
CATSSQYNEQFF
TGTGCCACCAGCAGCCAATACAATGAGCAGTTCTTC
>many|TRBV24-1|TRBD2|TRBJ2-3
CATSGEGSGDTQYF
TGTGCCACCAGCGGGGAGGGTTCGGGGGATACGCAGTATTTT
>many|TRBV12-3/TRBV12-4|.|TRBJ2-3
CASSLEGWTQYF
TGTGCCAGCAGTTTAGAGGGGTGGACGCAGTATTTT
>few|TRBV7-3|.|TRBJ1-2
CASSFGGGNYGYTF
TGTGCCAGCAGCTTCGGGGGGGGCAACTATGGCTACACCTTC
>many|TRBV20-1|.|TRBJ2-5
CSASRRREETQYF
TGCAGTGCTAGTCGTAGGCGAGAAGAGACCCAGTACTTC
>medium-sized|TRBV3-1|TRBD1|TRBJ1-2
CASSPRQGSYGYTF
TGTGCCAGCAGCCCCCGACAGGGGTCCTATGGCTACACCTTC
>few|TRBV30|.|TRBJ1-2
CAWLSGTPYGYTF
TGTGCCTGGTTAAGCGGGACACCTTATGGCTACACCTTC
>few|TRBV14|.|TRBJ1-2
CASSQEEDGPCYTF
TGTGCCAGCAGCCAAGAAGAGGACGGACCGTGCTACACCTTC
>.|TRBV5-6|TRBD1|TRBJ2-7
CASTGQGVAEQYF
TGTGCCAGCACCGGACAGGGGGTAGCCGAGCAGTACTTC
>.|TRBV18|.|TRBJ2-7
CASSAGRDGTYEQYF
TGTGCCAGCTCAGCCGGACGGGACGGAACCTACGAGCAGTACTTC